Here is one T cell receptor (beta chain) with its context. Antigen unknown. The sample is drawn from a study of CD8 T cells in ankylosing spondylitis. Study-level points and caveats: Apparently characteristic of ankylosing spondylitis blood was a TCR beta motif (about 8 highly homologous variants).

TCRdb processed the 5' RACE reads anew with MiXCR; each CDR3 protein has one entry. The top ten hold about 14% of the sample, which has about 220,000 distinct CDR3 sequences, approximately 7.4% seen once. The V gene lost 4 bases and the J gene lost 0 bases, with 8 bases spanning the gap. This CDR3 spans 13 amino acids. Germline V lookup: CDR1 SGHNT, CDR2 YYREEE (reference sequence). This clonotype originated in a male donor with ankylosing spondylitis. This chain connects TRBV5-4 to TRBJ2-7, with unresolved D. Sample: blood, either unsorted or a sorted T cell fraction (not recorded which). For the CDR3, the DNA is TGTGCCAGCAGCCCTGATATCTCCTACGAGCAGTACTTC. It specifies CASSPDISYEQYF. Full variable domain (missing parts from reference TRBV5-4 and TRBJ2-7): ETGVTQSPTHLIKTRGQQVTLRCSSQSGHNTVSWYQQALGQGPQFIFQYYREEENGRGNFPPRFSGLQFPNYSSELNVNALELDDSALYLCASSPDISYEQYFGPGTRLTVT.